The present T cell receptor beta chain was sequenced within a study of shared clonotypes between healthy human individuals. The CDR3 extends over 14 amino acids. V was pared by 3 bases and J by 2 bases, with 10 bases between. Germline CDR1 and CDR2: MNHEY and SMNVEV (reference sequence). This clone was recorded at least ten times. Its antigen is currently unknown. The authors ran the assay at deep level. Some clones are missing from TCRdb's copy, which holds only in-frame ones; the method was immunoSEQ multiplex PCR. The data contain over a million clones, roughly 74% of them singletons. General study points: Non-shared clonotypes were found to have lower generation probabilities than the clonotypes that were shared by all four of the sorted-subset donors. In this cohort, only blood was sampled, and tissue repertoires likely differ.

The sample comprised memory CD4+ T cells from PBMCs. Regarding subset: CD45RA-negative fraction. This sequence joins TRBV27 and TRBJ1-2; the D is unclear. The clonotype comes from a man between 18 and 29 years old in good health. Some clones in this sample may be carry-over from other donors' samples. The CDR3 nucleotides read TGTGCCAGCAGTTTTTCCGACACCAACTATGGCTACACCTTC. Its protein product is CASSFSDTNYGYTF.